These T cell receptor beta chains were read from a single sample in a study of OX40 agonist ivuxolimab in advanced cancers. Profiling relied on immunoSEQ multiplex PCR, and the TCRdb table lists in-frame clones only, not all of them. The table records some 74,000 clones, approximately 83% of them present only once. The sample was CD4+ or CD8+ T cells sorted from blood, taken in a trial of the OX40 agonist ivuxolimab. The receptors come from an adult with an advanced solid tumor such as melanoma, head and neck, liver or kidney cancer. Each CDR3 is given with its conserved first and last residue. The D gene is left open where the match is weak. Expanded clones are given a class, and other clones once, few, many or no size at all.

v_call: TRBV6-1; j_call: TRBJ1-2; clone_size: .; d_call: .; cdr3_aa: CASSEALSYGYTF; cdr3_nt: TGTGCCAGCAGTGAGGCTCTTAGCTATGGCTACACCTTC
v_call: TRBV4-2; j_call: TRBJ2-1; clone_size: .; d_call: .; cdr3_aa: CASSQPLSRDIEQFF; cdr3_nt: TGTGCCAGCAGCCAACCCTTAAGCAGGGATATTGAGCAGTTCTTC
v_call: TRBV28; j_call: TRBJ1-2; clone_size: .; d_call: TRBD1; cdr3_aa: CASSFSQGQGIGYTF; cdr3_nt: TGTGCCAGCAGTTTCTCCCAGGGACAGGGAATCGGCTACACCTTC
v_call: TRBV5-4; j_call: TRBJ2-5; clone_size: once; d_call: TRBD2; cdr3_aa: CASSARLAGGQETQYF; cdr3_nt: TGTGCCAGCAGCGCGCGACTAGCGGGAGGGCAAGAGACCCAGTACTTC
v_call: TRBV28; j_call: TRBJ1-2; clone_size: .; d_call: .; cdr3_aa: CASRGHDYGYTF; cdr3_nt: TGTGCCAGCAGGGGGCACGACTATGGCTACACCTTC
v_call: TRBV11-1; j_call: TRBJ1-1; clone_size: .; d_call: .; cdr3_aa: CASSLGRILMNTEAFF; cdr3_nt: TGTGCCAGCAGCTTAGGTCGGATTTTAATGAACACTGAAGCTTTCTTT
v_call: TRBV7-2; j_call: TRBJ2-5; clone_size: .; d_call: .; cdr3_aa: CASSSSTTAGGETQYF; cdr3_nt: TGTGCCAGCAGCTCCTCTACTACCGCTGGGGGAGAGACCCAGTACTTC
v_call: TRBV5-1; j_call: TRBJ2-3; clone_size: .; d_call: .; cdr3_aa: CASSWGGARPDTQYF; cdr3_nt: TGCGCCAGCAGCTGGGGGGGGGCACGGCCAGATACGCAGTATTTT
v_call: TRBV10-3; j_call: TRBJ2-6; clone_size: .; d_call: TRBD2; cdr3_aa: CAISEGGAGANVLTF; cdr3_nt: TGTGCCATCAGTGAGGGGGGGGCTGGGGCCAACGTCCTGACTTTC
v_call: TRBV30; j_call: TRBJ1-1; clone_size: .; d_call: .; cdr3_aa: CAWEGGTEAFF; cdr3_nt: TGTGCCTGGGAAGGGGGGACTGAAGCTTTCTTT
v_call: TRBV18; j_call: TRBJ2-7; clone_size: .; d_call: .; cdr3_aa: CASSPATDYEQYF; cdr3_nt: TGTGCCAGCTCACCAGCGACAGACTACGAGCAGTACTTC
v_call: TRBV5-5; j_call: TRBJ1-2; clone_size: once; d_call: .; cdr3_aa: CASSRGTFGDYGYTF; cdr3_nt: TGTGCCAGCAGCCGAGGGACATTCGGAGACTATGGCTACACCTTC
v_call: TRBV29-1; j_call: TRBJ1-1; clone_size: .; d_call: .; cdr3_aa: CSVELSTRRVEAFF; cdr3_nt: TGCAGCGTTGAACTTTCAACCCGACGGGTTGAAGCTTTCTTT
v_call: TRBV6-5; j_call: TRBJ2-7; clone_size: .; d_call: TRBD2; cdr3_aa: CASTPGGSVHEQYF; cdr3_nt: TGTGCCAGCACCCCCGGCGGGAGTGTCCACGAGCAGTACTTC
v_call: TRBV11-2; j_call: TRBJ2-4; clone_size: .; d_call: TRBD2; cdr3_aa: CASSRGLADIQYF; cdr3_nt: TGTGCCAGCAGCCGAGGACTAGCGGACATTCAGTACTTC
v_call: TRBV6-5; j_call: TRBJ1-1; clone_size: .; d_call: .; cdr3_aa: CASSYRRGDTEAFF; cdr3_nt: TGTGCCAGCAGTTACCGGCGGGGGGACACTGAAGCTTTCTTT
v_call: TRBV7-2; j_call: TRBJ1-2; clone_size: .; d_call: .; cdr3_aa: CASHIGNQQAGRNYGYTF; cdr3_nt: TGTGCCAGCCACATCGGGAACCAGCAGGCGGGACGGAACTATGGCTACACCTTC
v_call: TRBV2; j_call: TRBJ1-1; clone_size: .; d_call: .; cdr3_aa: CASSESRRSYTEAFF; cdr3_nt: TGTGCCAGCAGTGAAAGTCGAAGGTCCTACACTGAAGCTTTCTTT
v_call: TRBV7-9; j_call: TRBJ2-1; clone_size: .; d_call: TRBD2; cdr3_aa: CASSWIRGGRDNEQFF; cdr3_nt: TGTGCCAGCAGCTGGATCCGGGGGGGCCGGGACAATGAGCAGTTCTTC
v_call: TRBV18; j_call: TRBJ2-3; clone_size: .; d_call: .; cdr3_aa: CASSPPAGTSTDTQYF; cdr3_nt: TGTGCCAGCTCACCACCGGCAGGAACTAGCACAGATACGCAGTATTTT
v_call: TRBV2; j_call: TRBJ1-1; clone_size: .; d_call: .; cdr3_aa: CASSEARAVTEAFF; cdr3_nt: TGTGCCAGCAGTGAAGCCAGGGCGGTCACTGAAGCTTTCTTT
v_call: TRBV6-5; j_call: TRBJ2-5; clone_size: .; d_call: TRBD2; cdr3_aa: CASSYDSSGGGTQYF; cdr3_nt: TGTGCCAGCAGTTACGACTCTAGCGGGGGCGGGACCCAGTACTTC
v_call: TRBV6-5; j_call: TRBJ2-7; clone_size: .; d_call: TRBD1; cdr3_aa: CASSQTGREQYF; cdr3_nt: TGTGCCAGCAGTCAGACAGGGCGGGAGCAGTACTTC
v_call: TRBV7-3; j_call: TRBJ2-2; clone_size: .; d_call: .; cdr3_aa: CASSLSAGITGELFF; cdr3_nt: TGTGCCAGCAGCTTATCGGCAGGGATCACCGGGGAGCTGTTTTTT